These 16 T cell receptor beta chains share one sample of origin, sequenced in a study of T cells expressing NK-cell markers. TCRdb re-called the 5' RACE reads and gives one entry per CDR3 protein, without DNA. The sample includes 300,000 to 450,000 distinct CDR3 sequences. Source material: blood T cells: a sorted CD56 or NKG2C T cell subset, CD4+ or CD8+ T cells, or bulk PBMC T cells (not recorded which). The receptors originated from a man aged 18 to 69 in good health.

The genes are TRBV6-1 and TRBJ2-3; TCRdb designates TRBD1, a call that cannot be tested without DNA. The CDR3 runs to 13 residues. In germline, CDR1 is MNHNS, CDR2 SASEGT. The CDR3 is CACRDRASGTQYF.

This chain links TRBV6-5 with TRBJ2-3; as DNA is missing, the TRBD2 call by TCRdb cannot be tested. CDR3 size: 17 residues. Germline V gives CDR1 MNHEY, CDR2 SVGAGI. The CDR3 here is CAISYKGRTSGPDTQYF.

The CDR3 region is CASSEEASNRQETQYF. V is TRBV25-1 and J is TRBJ2-5; without DNA, the TCRdb call of TRBD2 cannot be checked. CDR1 and CDR2 (germline): MGHDK, SYGVNS. The CDR3 spans 16 residues.

The genes are TRBV12-3 or TRBV12-4 and TRBJ1-4; checking the TCRdb D call of TRBD1 is not possible without DNA. There are 14 residues in the CDR3. The CDR3 is CASSLRQAGEKLFF.

This sequence joins TRBV18 and TRBJ1-1; with no DNA, the TCRdb D assignment of TRBD1 cannot be verified. The CDR3 extends over 16 amino acids. CDR1 is KGHSH, CDR2 LQKENI, per germline. CDR3 residues: CASSPGQGPLHGEAFF.

The chain employs TRBV5-1 and TRBJ2-5; the TCRdb call, TRBD2, lacks DNA for checking. Germline V CDR1 and CDR2: SGHRS, YFSETQ. The CDR3 runs to 19 residues. CDR3 in amino acids: CASATPAGTSGGHQETQYF.

J is TRBJ2-1 and V is TRBV12-3 or TRBV12-4; TCRdb picks TRBD1, but there is no DNA to check that call. The CDR3 is made up of 15 amino acids. CDR3 protein: CASRGGDSSYNEQFF.

CDR3 sequence: CASSLGYGDEQFF. The rearrangement links TRBV5-1 to TRBJ2-1. Germline values: CDR1 SGHRS, CDR2 YFSETQ. The CDR3 has 13 residues.

V usage is TRBV5-1 and J usage is TRBJ1-1; TCRdb's D call, TRBD1, is unchecked because there is no DNA. Per germline, CDR1 SGHRS and CDR2 YFSETQ. The CDR3 spans 13 residues. CDR3 loop: CASSLGWDGEAFF.

CDR3: CASSHGTSKVGYTF. The chain couples TRBV3-1 to TRBJ1-2; TCRdb reports TRBD1, a call that lacks DNA to check it against. Per germline, CDR1 LGHDT and CDR2 YNNKEL (reference sequence). The CDR3 spans 14 residues.

The V and J genes are TRBV2 and TRBJ2-7; as DNA is missing, the TRBD2 call by TCRdb cannot be tested. The V gene's germline CDR1 is SNHLY and CDR2 FYNNEI. The CDR3 totals 19 residues. The CDR3 sequence: CASTVGLGLAGASSYEQYF.

This chain joins TRBV9 and TRBJ1-2. Germline assignment: CDR1 SGDLS and CDR2 YYNGEE. This CDR3 is 15 amino acids long. CDR3 protein: CASSLSTGTGYGYTF.

V gene TRBV11-2 combines with J gene TRBJ2-3; the D call of TRBD2 rests on TCRdb alone, since no DNA is present to check it. Per germline, CDR1 SGHAT and CDR2 FQNNGV. The CDR3 spans 16 residues. The CDR3 loop reads CASSLDQRGVTDTQYF.

V gene TRBV29-1 combines with J gene TRBJ1-3; the TCRdb D gene call, TRBD1, has no DNA to confirm it. The CDR3 runs to 15 residues. In germline, CDR1 is SQVTM, CDR2 ANQGSEA. The CDR3 region is CSVKFLTGSGNTIYF.

This chain connects TRBV28 to TRBJ2-2; without DNA, the TCRdb call of TRBD1 cannot be checked. Germline CDR1 reads MDHEN; CDR2 reads SYDVKM. This CDR3 contains 13 residues. The CDR3 protein is CASLVGETGELFF.

The J gene is TRBJ2-3, the V gene TRBV14; TCRdb's D call of TRBD1 is untestable without DNA. CDR1 SGHDN and CDR2 FVKESK come from the germline V gene. The CDR3 spans 17 residues. CDR3 sequence reads: CASSQNGGQVRGDTQYF.